Sequencing of this T cell receptor (beta chain) was carried out in a study of esophageal squamous cell carcinoma under preoperative chemotherapy. Study observations and caveats: Clonal contraction, more than amplification, hit abundant clones after paclitaxel-nedaplatin.

This clonotype is large. Its antigen is currently unknown. TCRdb re-called the PCR reads through MiXCR, storing one row per CDR3 protein. The sample contains around 9,800 distinct CDR3 sequences, roughly 63% of which appear only once. Time point described: after preoperative PTX-NDP chemotherapy. Patients received paclitaxel-nedaplatin as preoperative chemotherapy before surgery. Germline CDR1 and CDR2: SGHTA and FQGNSA. This CDR3 is 15 amino acids long. The receptor comes from a human donor with esophageal squamous cell carcinoma. The donor label of this sample is uncertain. The V call is TRBV7-2, the J call TRBJ2-1; D remains unclear. The J call could be wrong; TRBJ2-7 is a better fit for the DNA end. The sample was gathered from a patient given preoperative chemotherapy. The CDR3 reads CASSLAGGFPYEQYF. CDR3 coding DNA: TGTGCCAGCAGCTTAGCGGGCGGCTTCCCCTACGAGCAGTACTTC.